The sequence of this T cell receptor beta chain was determined in a study of Tregs in tolerant kidney transplant recipients. Study-level findings and limits: Tolerant patients' donor-specific Tregs expanded beyond overall Tregs, suggesting antigen-driven growth. The most relevant donor-specific Treg TCRbeta repertoire apparently came from expansion with activated donor B cells. Few patients were studied, so findings need validation in larger groups.

Mixed chimerism was transient after nonmyeloablative marrow transplants from related graft donors. Unstimulated regulatory T cells (CD4+CD25+CD127-), CD4+CD25- non-regulatory cells, CD4 and CD8 cells were FACS-sorted from thawed PBMCs. Comments on this clone: What it recognizes is unknown.

Here immunoSEQ multiplex PCR was the method, and the copy in TCRdb shows in-frame clones only, minus some. Of 50,000 to 65,000 clones listed, over 75% were seen once; the top ten hold 3.8%. The TCR originated in a human patient who received a combined kidney and bone marrow transplant. The T cells may come from the graft donor. The specimen comprised CD4+ T cells from blood (PBMCs), sampled 6 months after the transplant.

The CDR3 reads CASSAGVGGTEAFF. The DNA of the CDR3 is TGTGCCAGCAGTGCCGGGGTAGGGGGTACTGAAGCTTTCTTT. The J gene is TRBJ1-1, the V gene TRBV25-1; D perhaps matches TRBD1 (6 bases). Between the trimmed V and J ends, which lost 4 bases and 5 bases, there was a span of 14 bases. CDR1 is MGHDK, CDR2 SYGVNS, per germline. This CDR3 has 14 residues.